This TCR beta chain was sequenced for a study of blood T cell repertoires in COVID-19 (dated by TCRdb to about 2020). For the study in its entirety: Samples covering the acute and convalescent phases of COVID-19 were provided by collaborators in the United States, Italy and Spain. The prospective study material was composed of cDNA or gDNA derived from T cells, B-cell-depleted T cells, or PBMCs. Deeply sampled blood TCRbeta repertoires from subjects exposed to, actively infected with, or recovered from COVID-19 were included in the dataset. The repertoires were made available in a free public database intended to serve as a resource for research on the immune response to SARS-CoV-2. The samples were drawn from two sources: the first 160 participants of the ongoing ImmuneRACE study, and approximately 1,300 subjects contributed by 6 global collaborators. A de-identified subject ID, COVID-19 status, age in years and sex were almost always included in the sample metadata. Where available, HLA class I and class II types were obtained from metadata supplied by the sample provider rather than from assay-based typing.

Worth noting for this clone: Its cognate antigen has yet to be identified. No quality values exist for individual bases; no much larger clone is one base distant.

Looking up the germline V gene (reference sequence) yields CDR1 LGHDT and CDR2 YNNKEL. The CDR3 sequence holds 13 residues, the cysteine and phenylalanine included. The kept DNA is CDR3 alone, 39 bases in frame from the first base. The V and J ends are trimmed by 4 bases and 7 bases, leaving 11 bases between them. What the work shows at the level of the full study, not this receptor alone: The quantity of clinical and demographic metadata differed by source and by participant and was supplied without curation.

Collaborating institutions collected whole blood in K2EDTA tubes following their own protocols. Collaborator samples were shipped for TCRbeta analysis as frozen whole blood, isolated PBMCs, or DNA extracted from either sample type. The immunoSEQ Assay, a bias-controlled multiplex PCR, was used to amplify TCRbeta CDR3 regions from genomic DNA. Concerning the study's data processing: Within the assay, amplification of reference gene primers was used to estimate how many nucleated cells each sample contained. To quantify the absolute abundance of each unique TCRbeta CDR3 rearrangement, sequence reads were collapsed and filtered. For each sample, productive Simpson clonality was calculated as the square root of Simpson's diversity index over productive rearrangements. Not all clones reach the TCRdb copy of this immuneACCESS table, which keeps in-frame sequences only. Checked studies attribute under half of the gap to unresolved V genes and leave the rest unexplained. The V and J calls and clone size come from that table; D and trimming were worked out from the DNA. Across this sample there are under 130,000 clones, with 69% seen only once. The ten largest clones capture approximately 6.2% of the sample.

Sequences were obtained from peripheral blood. This clonotype originated in an elderly man with acute or convalescent COVID-19. Recombination connected TRBV3-1 (or the pseudogene TRBV3-2) to TRBJ1-5; the D gene assignment is ambiguous. CDR3 reads: CASSPPSGQPQHF. The base sequence is TGTGCCAGCAGCCCTCCCAGTGGCCAGCCCCAGCATTTT.